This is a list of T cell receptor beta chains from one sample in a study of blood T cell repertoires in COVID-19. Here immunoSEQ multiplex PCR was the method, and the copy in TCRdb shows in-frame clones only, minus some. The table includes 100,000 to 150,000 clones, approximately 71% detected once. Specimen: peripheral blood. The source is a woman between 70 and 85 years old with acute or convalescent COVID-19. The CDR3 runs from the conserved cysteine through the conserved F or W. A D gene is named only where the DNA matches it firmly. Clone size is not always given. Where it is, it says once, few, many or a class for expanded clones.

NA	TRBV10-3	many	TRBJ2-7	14	TGTGCCATCAGTGGGGGACATACCGGATGGGAGCAGTACTTC	CAISGGHTGWEQYF
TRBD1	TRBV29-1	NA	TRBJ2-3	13	TGCAGCGCAAGGACAGGGGACACAGATACGCAGTATTTT	CSARTGDTDTQYF
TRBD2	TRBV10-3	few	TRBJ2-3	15	TGTGCCATCAGCTCTACGCGGGGGAGTGGGGATACGCAGTATTTT	CAISSTRGSGDTQYF
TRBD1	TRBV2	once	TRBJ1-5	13	TGTGCCAGCAGTGGGGACAGGGGGCAGCCCCAGCATTTT	CASSGDRGQPQHF
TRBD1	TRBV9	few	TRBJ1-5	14	TGTGCCAGCAGCGGGACAGGGGAATACCAGCCCCAGCATTTT	CASSGTGEYQPQHF
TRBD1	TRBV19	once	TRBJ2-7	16	TGTGCCAGTAGCCTAGGGGGACAGGGGGGTGCCTACGAGCAGTACTTC	CASSLGGQGGAYEQYF
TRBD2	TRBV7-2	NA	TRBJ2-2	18	TGTGCCAGCAGCTTAAGTCCCCGTCGGCGGGGGGGTGCCGGGGAGCTGTTTTTT	CASSLSPRRRGGAGELFF
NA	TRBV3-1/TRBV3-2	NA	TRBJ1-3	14	TGTGCCAGCAGCCAAGTAGGACAGGGAAACACCATATATTTT	CASSQVGQGNTIYF
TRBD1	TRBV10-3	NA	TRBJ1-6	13	TGTGCCACCTCCGGGACAGATAATTCACCCCTCCACTTT	CATSGTDNSPLHF
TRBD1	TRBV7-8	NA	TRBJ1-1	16	TGTGCCAGCAGCTCGACAGGGATGGGGATGAACACTGAAGCTTTCTTT	CASSSTGMGMNTEAFF
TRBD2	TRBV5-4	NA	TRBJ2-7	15	TGTGCCAGCAGCCCTACTAGCGGGAGAATCTACGAGCAGTACTTC	CASSPTSGRIYEQYF
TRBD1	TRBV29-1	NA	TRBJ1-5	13	TGCAGCGTTGTACAGGGGCTTGGTCAGCCCCAGCATTTT	CSVVQGLGQPQHF
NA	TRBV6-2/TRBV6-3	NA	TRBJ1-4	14	TGTGCCAGCAGTTACTCCGTCAGTGATGAAAAACTGTTTTTT	CASSYSVSDEKLFF
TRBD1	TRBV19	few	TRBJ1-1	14	TGTGCCAGTAGCCCGGGACAGGGGCTCACTGAAGCTTTCTTT	CASSPGQGLTEAFF
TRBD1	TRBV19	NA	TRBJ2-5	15	TGTGCCAGTAGTACCCGCGGACAGGGGACGGAGACCCAGTACTTC	CASSTRGQGTETQYF
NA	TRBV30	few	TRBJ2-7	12	TGTGCCTGGGGGGACTCCACCTACGAGCAGTACTTC	CAWGDSTYEQYF
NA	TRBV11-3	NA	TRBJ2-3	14	TGTGCCAGCAGCTTGGGCGGGGCGGAAGATACGCAGTATTTT	CASSLGGAEDTQYF
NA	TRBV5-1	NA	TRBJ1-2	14	TGCGCCAGCAGCTTCCAAGAGGGCAGCTATGGCTACACCTTC	CASSFQEGSYGYTF
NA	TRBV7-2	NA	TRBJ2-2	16	TGTGCCAGCAGCTTTGGTGCCCGAGAGGTCACCGGGGAGCTGTTTTTT	CASSFGAREVTGELFF
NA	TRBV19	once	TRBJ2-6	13	TGTGCCACCGAGGGTTCTGGGGCCAACGTCCTGACTTTC	CATEGSGANVLTF
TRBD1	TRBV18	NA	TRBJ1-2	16	TGTGCCAGCTCACCTGGACAGGGCGGAAGAGACTATGGCTACACCTTC	CASSPGQGGRDYGYTF
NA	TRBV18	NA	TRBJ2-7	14	TGTGCCAGCTCACCCCAGGGGTTTGCCTACGAGCAGTACTTC	CASSPQGFAYEQYF
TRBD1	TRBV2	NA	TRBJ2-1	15	TGTGCCAGCAGGGGGGGGACAGGGGAAAATAATGAGCAGTTCTTC	CASRGGTGENNEQFF
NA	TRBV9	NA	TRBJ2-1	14	TGTGCCAGCAGCGTAAGCGAATCCTACAATGAGCAGTTCTTC	CASSVSESYNEQFF
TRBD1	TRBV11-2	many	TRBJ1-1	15	TGTGCCAGCACCGCACAACTACAGGGGGGCACTGAAGCTTTCTTT	CASTAQLQGGTEAFF
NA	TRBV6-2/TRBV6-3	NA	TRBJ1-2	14	TGTGCCAGCAACCCGGACAACTATAACTATGGCTACACCTTC	CASNPDNYNYGYTF
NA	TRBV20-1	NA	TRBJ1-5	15	TGCAGTGCTAGTGTTAAGCCAGGAAGCAATCAGCCCCAGCATTTT	CSASVKPGSNQPQHF
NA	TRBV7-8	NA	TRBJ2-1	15	TGTGCCAGCAGCTTACCAGCGGGCGCCTACAATGAGCAGTTCTTC	CASSLPAGAYNEQFF
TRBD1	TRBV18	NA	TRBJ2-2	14	TGTGCCAGCTCACAGGGGGCGCTGATCGGGGAGCTGTTTTTT	CASSQGALIGELFF
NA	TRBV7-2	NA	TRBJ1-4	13	TGTGCCAGCAGCTCCCGAGGAGATGAAAAACTGTTTTTT	CASSSRGDEKLFF
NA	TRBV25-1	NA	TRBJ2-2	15	TGTGCCAGCAGAGAAATTGGGGGCAACGCCGGGGAGCTGTTTTTT	CASREIGGNAGELFF
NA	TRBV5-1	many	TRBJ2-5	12	TGCGCCAGCAGCTTGCAGGCAGAGACCCAGTACTTC	CASSLQAETQYF
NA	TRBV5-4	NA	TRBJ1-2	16	TGTGCCAGCAGCTTGGCCGGTGGCGGAGCTAACTATGGCTACACCTTC	CASSLAGGGANYGYTF
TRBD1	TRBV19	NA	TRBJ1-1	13	TGTGCCAGTAGTGTCGACAGGGGTACTGAAGCTTTCTTT	CASSVDRGTEAFF
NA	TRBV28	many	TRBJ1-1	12	TGTGCCAGCGGGCGGGATCGCACTGAAGCTTTCTTT	CASGRDRTEAFF
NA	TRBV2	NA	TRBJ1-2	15	TGTGCCAGCATCGAGGCGGGGGGCAAGGACTATGGCTACACCTTC	CASIEAGGKDYGYTF
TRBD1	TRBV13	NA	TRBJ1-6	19	TGTGCCAGCAGCTCTCAAAGGACAGGAACAACCTCCTATAATTCACCCCTCCACTTT	CASSSQRTGTTSYNSPLHF
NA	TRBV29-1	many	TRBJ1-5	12	TGCAGCGTAGGGGCTAGAGATCAGCCCCAGCATTTT	CSVGARDQPQHF
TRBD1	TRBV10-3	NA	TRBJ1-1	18	TGTGCCATCAGTGAGTCATTAACGACAGGGCCGATGAACACTGAAGCTTTCTTT	CAISESLTTGPMNTEAFF
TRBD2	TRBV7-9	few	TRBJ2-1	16	TGTGCCAGCTGGGGAGGGACTAGCGGGAGAAAGGATGAGCAGTTCTTC	CASWGGTSGRKDEQFF